This T cell receptor beta chain emerged from a study of cytomegalovirus exposure and HLA in healthy donors. Study-wide results and limits: It was taken for granted in presence/absence analyses that sequencing depth across donors was roughly uniform. A reported reduction in N-insertions relative to the roughly 700-donor mean was seen in an Asian-associated ancestry cluster in a later analysis.

The CDR3 totals 15 residues. V lost 8 bases, J lost 6 bases, and 23 bases lay in between. Germline CDR1 and CDR2: GTSNPN and SVGIG (reference sequence). The study ran its PCR with 60 Vbeta and 13 Jbeta primers. Using immunoSEQ multiplex PCR, the repertoire was profiled, and TCRdb retains in-frame clones only, with some absent. The listing contains around 45,000 clones. Remarks on this clone: Its cognate antigen is unknown.

Source material: PBMCs. The chain couples TRBV30 to TRBJ2-1, with D possibly TRBD2 on 7 matching bases. This TCR derives from a woman aged 25 to 45 in good health and CMV-seronegative. The CDR3 sequence is CAGTRAGSVTNEQFF. Written as DNA, the CDR3 is TGTGCCGGGACAAGAGCGGGATCGGTAACCAATGAGCAGTTCTTC.